This TCR beta chain stems from a study of shared clonotypes between healthy human individuals. Findings and limits, study-wide: When naive CD4 clonotypes were compared across a few donors, around 5% were shared.

In the original analysis: There were no quality scores in the junction-only immunoSEQ sequences, so filtering differed. Assay: immunoSEQ multiplex PCR; the TCRdb copy retains only in-frame clones and omits some. V and J calls and clone size are given by that table; D and trimming were obtained from the DNA. Here the sample spans about 1 million clones, roughly 75% being singletons. Turning to this clone: Its antigen is not known.

V dropped 4 bases and J dropped 6 bases, with 13 bases sitting between them. The germline gives CDR1 SGHRS, CDR2 YFSETQ. CDR3 length: 14 residues. The source of this sequence is a man between 18 and 29 years old in good health. The material sequenced was memory CD4+ T cells sorted from blood. As to subset: CD45RA-negative fraction. This sequence joins TRBV5-1 and TRBJ2-2; tentatively, D is TRBD1 (7 bases). CDR3 sequence: CASSDTRGAGELFF. The DNA of the CDR3 is TGCGCCAGCAGCGACACCAGGGGGGCCGGGGAGCTGTTTTTT.